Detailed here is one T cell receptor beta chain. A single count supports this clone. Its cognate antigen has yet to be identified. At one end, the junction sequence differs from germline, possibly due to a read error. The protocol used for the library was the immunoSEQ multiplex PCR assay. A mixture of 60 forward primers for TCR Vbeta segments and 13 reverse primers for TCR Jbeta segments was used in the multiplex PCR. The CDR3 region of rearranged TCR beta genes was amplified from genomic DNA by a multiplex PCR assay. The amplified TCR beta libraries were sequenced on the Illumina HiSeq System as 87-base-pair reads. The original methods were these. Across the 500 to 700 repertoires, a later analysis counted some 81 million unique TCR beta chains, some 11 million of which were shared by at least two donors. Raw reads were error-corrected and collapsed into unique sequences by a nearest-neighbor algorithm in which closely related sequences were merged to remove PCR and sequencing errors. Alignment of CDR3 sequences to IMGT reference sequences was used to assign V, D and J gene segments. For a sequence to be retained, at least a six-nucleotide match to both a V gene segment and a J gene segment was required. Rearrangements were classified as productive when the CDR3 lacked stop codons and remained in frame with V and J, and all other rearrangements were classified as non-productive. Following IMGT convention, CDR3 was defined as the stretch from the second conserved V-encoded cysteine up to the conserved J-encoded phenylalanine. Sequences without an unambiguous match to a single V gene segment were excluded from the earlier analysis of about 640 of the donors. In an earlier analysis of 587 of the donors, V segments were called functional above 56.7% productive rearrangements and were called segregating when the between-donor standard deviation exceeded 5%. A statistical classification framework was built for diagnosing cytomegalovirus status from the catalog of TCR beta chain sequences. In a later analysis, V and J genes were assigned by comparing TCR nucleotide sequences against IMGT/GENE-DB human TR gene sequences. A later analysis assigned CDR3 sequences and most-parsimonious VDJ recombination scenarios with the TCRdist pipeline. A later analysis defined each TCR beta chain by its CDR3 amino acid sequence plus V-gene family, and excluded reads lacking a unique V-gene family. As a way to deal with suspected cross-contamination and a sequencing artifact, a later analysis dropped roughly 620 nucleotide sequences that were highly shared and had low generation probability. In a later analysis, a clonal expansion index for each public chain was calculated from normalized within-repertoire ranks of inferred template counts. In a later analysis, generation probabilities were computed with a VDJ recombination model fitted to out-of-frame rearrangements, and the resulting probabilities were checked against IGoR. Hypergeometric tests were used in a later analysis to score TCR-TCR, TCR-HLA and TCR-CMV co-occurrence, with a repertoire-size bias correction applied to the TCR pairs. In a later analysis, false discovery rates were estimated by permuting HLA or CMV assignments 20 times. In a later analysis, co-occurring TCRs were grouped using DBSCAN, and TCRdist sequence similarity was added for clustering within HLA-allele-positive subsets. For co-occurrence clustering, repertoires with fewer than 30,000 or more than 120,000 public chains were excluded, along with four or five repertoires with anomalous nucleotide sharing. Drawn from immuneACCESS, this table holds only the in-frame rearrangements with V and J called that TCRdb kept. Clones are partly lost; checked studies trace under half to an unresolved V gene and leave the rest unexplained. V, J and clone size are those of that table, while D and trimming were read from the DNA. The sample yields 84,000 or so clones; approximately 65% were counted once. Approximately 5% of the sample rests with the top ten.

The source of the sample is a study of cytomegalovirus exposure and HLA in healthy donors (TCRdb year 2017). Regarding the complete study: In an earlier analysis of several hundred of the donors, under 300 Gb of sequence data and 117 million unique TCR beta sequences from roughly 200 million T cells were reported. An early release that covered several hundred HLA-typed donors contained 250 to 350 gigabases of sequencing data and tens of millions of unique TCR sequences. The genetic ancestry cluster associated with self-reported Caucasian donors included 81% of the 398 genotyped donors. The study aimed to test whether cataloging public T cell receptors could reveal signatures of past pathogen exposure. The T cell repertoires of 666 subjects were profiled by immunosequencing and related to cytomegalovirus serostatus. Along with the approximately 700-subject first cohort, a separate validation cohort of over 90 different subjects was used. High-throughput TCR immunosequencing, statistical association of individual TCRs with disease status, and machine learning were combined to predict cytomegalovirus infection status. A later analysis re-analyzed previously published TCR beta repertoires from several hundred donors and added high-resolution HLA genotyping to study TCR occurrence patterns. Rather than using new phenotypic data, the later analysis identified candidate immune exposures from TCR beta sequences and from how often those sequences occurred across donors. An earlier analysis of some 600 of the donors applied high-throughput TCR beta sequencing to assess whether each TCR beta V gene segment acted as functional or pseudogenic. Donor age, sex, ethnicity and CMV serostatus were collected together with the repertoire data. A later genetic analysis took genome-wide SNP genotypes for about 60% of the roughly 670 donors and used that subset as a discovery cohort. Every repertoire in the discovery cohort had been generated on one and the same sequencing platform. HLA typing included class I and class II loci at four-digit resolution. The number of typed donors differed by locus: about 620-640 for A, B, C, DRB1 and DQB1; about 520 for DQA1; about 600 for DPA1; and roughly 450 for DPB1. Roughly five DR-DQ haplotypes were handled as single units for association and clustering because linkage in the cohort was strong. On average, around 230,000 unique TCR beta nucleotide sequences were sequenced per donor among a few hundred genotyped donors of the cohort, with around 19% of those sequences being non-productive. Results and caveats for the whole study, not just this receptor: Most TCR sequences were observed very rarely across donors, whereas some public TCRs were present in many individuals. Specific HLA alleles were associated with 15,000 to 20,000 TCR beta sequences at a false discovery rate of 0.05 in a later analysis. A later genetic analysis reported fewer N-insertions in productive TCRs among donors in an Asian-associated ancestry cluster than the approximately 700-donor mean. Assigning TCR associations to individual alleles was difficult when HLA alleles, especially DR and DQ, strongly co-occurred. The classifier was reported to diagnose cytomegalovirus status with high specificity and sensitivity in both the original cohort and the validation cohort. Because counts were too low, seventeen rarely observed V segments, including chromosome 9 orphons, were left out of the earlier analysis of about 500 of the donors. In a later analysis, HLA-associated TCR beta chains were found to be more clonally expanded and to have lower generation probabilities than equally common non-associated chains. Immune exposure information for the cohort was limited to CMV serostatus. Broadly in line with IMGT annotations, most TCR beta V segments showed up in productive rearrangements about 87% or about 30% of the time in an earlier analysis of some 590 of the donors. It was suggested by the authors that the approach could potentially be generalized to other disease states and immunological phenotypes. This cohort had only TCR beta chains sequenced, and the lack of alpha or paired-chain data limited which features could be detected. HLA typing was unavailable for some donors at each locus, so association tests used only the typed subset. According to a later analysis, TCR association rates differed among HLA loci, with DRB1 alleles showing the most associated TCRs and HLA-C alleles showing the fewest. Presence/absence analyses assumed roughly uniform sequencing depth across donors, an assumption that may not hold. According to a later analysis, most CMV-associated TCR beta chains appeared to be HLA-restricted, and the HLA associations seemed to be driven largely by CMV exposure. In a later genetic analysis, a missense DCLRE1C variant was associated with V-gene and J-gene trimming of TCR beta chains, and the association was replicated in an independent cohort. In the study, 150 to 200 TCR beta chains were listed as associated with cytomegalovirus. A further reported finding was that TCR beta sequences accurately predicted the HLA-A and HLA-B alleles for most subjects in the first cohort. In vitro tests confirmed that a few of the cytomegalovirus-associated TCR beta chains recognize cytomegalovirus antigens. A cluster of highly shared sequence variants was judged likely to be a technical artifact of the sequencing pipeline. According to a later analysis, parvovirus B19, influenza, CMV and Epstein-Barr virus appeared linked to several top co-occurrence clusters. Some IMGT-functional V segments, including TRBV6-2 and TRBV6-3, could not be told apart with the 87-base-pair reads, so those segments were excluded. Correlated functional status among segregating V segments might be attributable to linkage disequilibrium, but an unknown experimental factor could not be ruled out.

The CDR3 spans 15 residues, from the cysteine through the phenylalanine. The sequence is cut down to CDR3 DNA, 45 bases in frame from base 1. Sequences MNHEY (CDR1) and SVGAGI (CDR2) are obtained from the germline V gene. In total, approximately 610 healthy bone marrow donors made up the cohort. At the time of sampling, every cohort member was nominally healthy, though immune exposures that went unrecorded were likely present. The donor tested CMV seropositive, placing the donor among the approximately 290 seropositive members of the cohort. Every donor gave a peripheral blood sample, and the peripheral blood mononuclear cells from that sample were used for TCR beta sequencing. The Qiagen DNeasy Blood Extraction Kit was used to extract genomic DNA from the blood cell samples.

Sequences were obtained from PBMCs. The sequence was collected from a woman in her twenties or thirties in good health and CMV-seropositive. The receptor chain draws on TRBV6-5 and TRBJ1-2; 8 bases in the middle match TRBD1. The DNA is TGTGCCAGCAGTCCGCAGGGGGCCTCTAACTATGGCTACCCCTTC. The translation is CASSPQGASNYGYPF.